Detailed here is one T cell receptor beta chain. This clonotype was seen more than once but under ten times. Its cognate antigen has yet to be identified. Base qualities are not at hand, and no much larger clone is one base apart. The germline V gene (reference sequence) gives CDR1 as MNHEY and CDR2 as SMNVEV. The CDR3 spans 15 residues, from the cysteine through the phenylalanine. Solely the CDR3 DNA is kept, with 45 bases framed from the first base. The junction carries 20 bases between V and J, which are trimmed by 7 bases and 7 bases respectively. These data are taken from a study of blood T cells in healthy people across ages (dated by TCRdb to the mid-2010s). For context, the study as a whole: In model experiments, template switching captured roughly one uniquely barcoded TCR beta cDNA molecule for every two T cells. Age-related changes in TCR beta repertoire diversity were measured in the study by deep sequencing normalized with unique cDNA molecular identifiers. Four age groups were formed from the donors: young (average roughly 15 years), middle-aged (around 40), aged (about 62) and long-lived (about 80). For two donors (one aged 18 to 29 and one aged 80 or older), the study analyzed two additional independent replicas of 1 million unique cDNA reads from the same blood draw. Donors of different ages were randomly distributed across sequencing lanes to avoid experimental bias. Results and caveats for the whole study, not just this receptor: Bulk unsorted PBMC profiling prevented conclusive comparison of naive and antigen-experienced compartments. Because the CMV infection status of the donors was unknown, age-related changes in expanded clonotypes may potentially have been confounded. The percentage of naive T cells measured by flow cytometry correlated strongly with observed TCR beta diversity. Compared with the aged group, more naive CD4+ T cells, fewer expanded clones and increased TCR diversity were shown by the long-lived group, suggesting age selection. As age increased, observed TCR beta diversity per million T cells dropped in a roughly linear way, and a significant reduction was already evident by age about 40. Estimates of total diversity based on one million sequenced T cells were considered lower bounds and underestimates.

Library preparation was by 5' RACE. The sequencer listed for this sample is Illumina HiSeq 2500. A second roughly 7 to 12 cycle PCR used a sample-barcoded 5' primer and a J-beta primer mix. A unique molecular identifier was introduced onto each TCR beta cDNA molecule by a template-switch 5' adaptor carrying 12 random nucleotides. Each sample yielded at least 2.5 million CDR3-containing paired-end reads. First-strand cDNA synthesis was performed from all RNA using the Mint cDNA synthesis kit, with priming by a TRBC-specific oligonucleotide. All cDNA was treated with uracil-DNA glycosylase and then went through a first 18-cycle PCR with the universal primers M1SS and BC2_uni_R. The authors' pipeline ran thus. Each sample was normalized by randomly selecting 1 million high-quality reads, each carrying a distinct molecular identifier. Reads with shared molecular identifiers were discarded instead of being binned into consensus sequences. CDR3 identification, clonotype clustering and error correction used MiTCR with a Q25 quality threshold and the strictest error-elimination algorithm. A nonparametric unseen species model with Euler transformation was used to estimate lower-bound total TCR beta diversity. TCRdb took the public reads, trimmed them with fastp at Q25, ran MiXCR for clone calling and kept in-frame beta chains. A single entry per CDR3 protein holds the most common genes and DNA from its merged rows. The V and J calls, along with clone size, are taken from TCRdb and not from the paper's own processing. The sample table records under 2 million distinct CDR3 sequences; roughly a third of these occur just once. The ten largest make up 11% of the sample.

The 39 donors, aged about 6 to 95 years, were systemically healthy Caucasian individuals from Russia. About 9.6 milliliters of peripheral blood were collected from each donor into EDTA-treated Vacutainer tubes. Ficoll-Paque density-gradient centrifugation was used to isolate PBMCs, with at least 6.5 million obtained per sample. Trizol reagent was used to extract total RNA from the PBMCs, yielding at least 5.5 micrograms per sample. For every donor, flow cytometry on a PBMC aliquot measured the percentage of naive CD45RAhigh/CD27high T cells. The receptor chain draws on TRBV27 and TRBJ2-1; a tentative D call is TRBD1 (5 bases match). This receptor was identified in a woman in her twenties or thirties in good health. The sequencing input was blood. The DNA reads TGTGCCAGCACACCTGGACACCTCAGTAGTAATGAGCAGTTCTTC. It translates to CASTPGHLSSNEQFF.